A single sample is the source of the 29 T cell receptor beta chains below, sequenced in a study of blood T cell repertoires in COVID-19. Data came from immunoSEQ multiplex PCR; TCRdb stores just in-frame clones and leaves some out. The sample lists tens of thousands of clones, 90% seen once, with roughly 6.3% in the top ten. The sequencing sample was made of peripheral blood. The receptor source for this set is a man aged 18 to 29 with COVID-19, enrolled during active disease.

This clone was observed a single time. This chain links TRBV5-4 with TRBJ1-1, with D unclear. The CDR3 sequence is 13 residues long. Germline V gene lookup returns CDR1 SGHNT and CDR2 YYREEE (reference sequence). Trimming took off 4 bases at V and 1 base at J, with 8 bases between the two ends. DNA for the CDR3: TGTGCCAGCAGCGCCTCAGAGAACACTGAAGCTTTCTTT. Translated: CASSASENTEAFF.

The chain carries TRBV29-1 and TRBJ2-7; TRBD1 aligns across 7 bases. V dropped 4 bases and J dropped 0; count of bases not matched to a gene: 0. The germline V gene has CDR1 SQVTM and CDR2 ANQGSEA. The CDR3 is 12 amino acids. Here the CDR3 DNA reads TGCAGCGTTGGGGACAGCTCCTACGAGCAGTACTTC. It yields the protein CSVGDSSYEQYF.

V and J are TRBV7-9 and TRBJ2-2; TRBD2 matches 9 bases. This CDR3 is built from 16 residues. CDR1 SEHNR and CDR2 FQNEAQ come from the germline V gene (reference sequence). Trimming took 1 base from V and 3 from J; bases not matched to a gene: 3. The CDR3 loop is CASSLVAGGHTGELFF. The CDR3 bases are TGTGCCAGCAGCTTAGTGGCGGGAGGGCACACCGGGGAGCTGTTTTTT.

The chain joins TRBV5-1 to TRBJ1-2; TRBD1 matches 11 bases. J gave up 2 bases and V 3 bases, and 3 bases lay outside the gene matches. Per the germline V gene, CDR1 is SGHRS and CDR2 is YFSETQ. This CDR3 has 15 amino acids. Written as DNA, the CDR3 is TGCGCCAGCAGCTGGACAGGGGGCAGGAACTATGGCTACACCTTC. Translation gives CASSWTGGRNYGYTF. The full variable domain, rest sourced from reference TRBV5-1 and TRBJ1-2, is KAGVTQTPRYLIKTRGQQVTLSCSPISGHRSVSWYQQTPGQGLQFLFEYFSETQRNKGNFPGRFSGRQFSNSRSEMNVSTLELGDSALYLCASSWTGGRNYGYTFGSGTRLTVV.

V gene TRBV7-2 combines with J gene TRBJ2-7; a possible D gene is TRBD1 (6 bases). The CDR3 loop spans 14 amino acids. Germline V gene sequence: CDR1 SGHTA, CDR2 FQGNSA. Trimming removed 1 base at V and 7 bases at J, with 14 bases between. CDR3 in DNA: TGTGCCAGCAGCTTAGGTGGGGGCCCCTTGGAGCAGTACTTC. Amino acid sequence: CASSLGGGPLEQYF.

The rearrangement uses TRBV28 and TRBJ2-1; TRBD2 is a possible D gene (6 bases). V lost 11 bases and J 4 bases, leaving 27 bases between the germline ends. From germline, CDR1 is MDHEN and CDR2 SYDVKM. This CDR3 is built from 17 residues. CDR3 DNA: TGTGCCGCCATGGGCTCATTTGGGGGAGGTTTTTACAATGAGCAGTTCTTC. Protein sequence: CAAMGSFGGGFYNEQFF.

The chain recombines TRBV12-2 with TRBJ2-6; the table calls TRBD2, which could not be checked here. TRBV12-2 is recorded as a pseudogene. This CDR3 comprises 22 residues. The CDR3 region is CASRLSAGVYPADLSGANVLTF. The CDR3 bases are TGTGCAAGTCGCTTAAGTGCGGGAGTCTATCCGGCGGACCTATCTGGGGCCAACGTCCTGACTTTC.

The chain has TRBV30 and TRBJ2-7; the D is unclear. The CDR3 extends over 13 amino acids. The germline CDR1 and CDR2 sequences are GTSNPN and SVGIG (reference sequence). V gave up 7 bases and J gave up 4 bases, with 17 bases separating them. CDR3 sequence (DNA): TGTGCCTTGGTCGCCGGTTCGAATTACGAGCAGTACTTC. It translates to CALVAGSNYEQYF.

This chain joins TRBV10-3 and TRBJ2-4; tentatively, D is TRBD2 (6 bases). V was pared by 11 bases and J by 6 bases, with 23 bases between. The CDR3 runs to 15 residues. Germline CDR1 is ENHRY and CDR2 is SYGVKD. CDR3 in DNA: TGTGCCTGTACTTCGGGGGAACAGGAGGGAAACATTCAGTACTTC. Translation gives CACTSGEQEGNIQYF.

V gene TRBV15 combines with J gene TRBJ2-7, with 12 bases identical to TRBD1. The CDR3 totals 16 residues. Germline CDR1 and CDR2: LNHNV and YYDKDF (reference sequence). The ends lost 3 bases at V and 5 bases at J; junction bases unmatched: 8. The CDR3 loop is CATSRTLGQGAHEQYF. The CDR3 DNA is TGTGCCACCAGCAGGACTCTGGGACAGGGGGCCCACGAGCAGTACTTC.

The chain has TRBV28 and TRBJ2-7, with a weak D call TRBD1 (7 bases). V was cut by 7 bases and J by 0 bases, with 16 bases left in between. Germline V gene sequence: CDR1 MDHEN, CDR2 SYDVKM. This CDR3 has 15 residues. This CDR3 reads CASTTPGGSSYEQYF. In DNA form, the CDR3 reads TGTGCCAGCACCACCCCAGGGGGGAGCTCCTACGAGCAGTACTTC. Combining the CDR3 with reference TRBV28 and TRBJ2-7 gives the whole variable domain DVKVTQSSRYLVKRTGEKVFLECVQDMDHENMFWYRQDPGLGLRLIYFSYDVKMKEKGDIPEGYSVSREKKERFSLILESASTNQTSMYLCASTTPGGSSYEQYFGPGTRLTVT.

The V and J genes are TRBV27 and TRBJ2-7, with 9 bases identical to TRBD1. V was pared by 6 bases and J by 6 bases, with 3 bases of the junction left unmatched. This CDR3 is built from 12 residues. Germline CDR1 is MNHEY and CDR2 is SMNVEV (reference sequence). The CDR3 protein is CASRGTGREQYF. In DNA, the CDR3 is TGTGCCAGCAGAGGGACAGGGCGCGAGCAGTACTTC.

This clone is a singleton in its sample. The V call is TRBV27, the J call TRBJ1-5; 11 nucleotides agree with TRBD1. CDR1 and CDR2 from the germline V gene are MNHEY and SMNVEV (reference sequence). The CDR3 is 14 residues long. J lost 6 bases, V lost 6 bases, and 4 bases had no gene match. The CDR3: CASRSGTGGQPQHF. The CDR3 nucleotides are TGTGCCAGCAGGTCCGGGACAGGGGGTCAGCCCCAGCATTTT.

This clone was detected only once. The rearrangement links TRBV5-4 to TRBJ1-6, with D possibly matching TRBD1 (6 bases). Per germline, CDR1 SGHNT and CDR2 YYREEE (reference sequence). Trimming stripped 0 bases from V and 8 bases from J, with 6 bases between. The CDR3 has 13 amino acids. Written as DNA, the CDR3 is TGTGCCAGCAGCTTGGACAGGGATTCACCCCTCCACTTT. Translating gives CASSLDRDSPLHF.

CDR3 in amino acids: CAWTRATGTSDIQYF. CDR3 coding DNA: TGTGCCTGGACCCGGGCGACAGGGACCTCTGACATTCAGTACTTC. This sequence joins TRBV30 and TRBJ2-4; TRBD1 agrees at 7 bases. Germline-derived CDR1 and CDR2 are GTSNPN and SVGIG (reference sequence). There are 15 residues in the CDR3. Trimming removed 4 bases from V and 8 bases from J; junction bases left unmatched: 14. The entire variable domain, with the rest obtained from reference TRBV30 and TRBJ2-4, is as follows: SQTIHQWPATLVQPVGSPLSLECTVEGTSNPNLYWYRQAAGRGLQLLFYSVGIGQISSEVPQNLSASRPQDRQFILSSKKLLLSDSGFYLCAWTRATGTSDIQYFGAGTRLSVL.

V is TRBV7-9 and J is TRBJ1-1; the D gene is possibly TRBD1 (6 bases). V was shortened by 0 bases and J by 2 bases, with 16 bases between the two germline ends. This CDR3 is 17 amino acids long. CDR1 and CDR2 (germline): SEHNR, FQNEAQ (reference sequence). CDR3: CASSLAGRGQKNTEAFF. In nucleotides, the CDR3 is TGTGCCAGCAGCTTAGCGGGGAGAGGACAGAAAAACACTGAAGCTTTCTTT.

As regards this clone: This sample also contains other DNA sequences that code for the same CDR3. The gene calls are TRBV4-1 and TRBJ1-5, with 7 positions matching TRBD1. This CDR3 has 14 residues. V shed 3 bases, J shed 2 bases, and the junction held 1 base outside the gene matches. Germline V gives CDR1 MGHRA, CDR2 YSYEKL. CDR3: CASSHGQGNQPQHF. CDR3 DNA: TGCGCCAGCAGCCACGGACAGGGCAATCAGCCCCAGCATTTT.

The rearrangement uses TRBV9 and TRBJ2-7, with 9 bases fitting TRBD1. V was clipped by 0 bases and J by 2 bases; unmatched bases: 6. This CDR3 is 16 amino acids long. Germline assignment: CDR1 SGDLS and CDR2 YYNGEE. In nucleotides, the CDR3 is TGTGCCAGCAGCGTAGCTTCCGGGACAGGGACCTACGAGCAGTACTTC. Residues: CASSVASGTGTYEQYF.

The chain employs TRBV5-1 and TRBJ2-7; TRBD1 matches 9 bases. The length of the CDR3 is 15 residues. With V trimmed by 1 base and J by 4 bases, 6 bases remained unmatched. Germline CDR1 is SGHRS and CDR2 is YFSETQ. CDR3 protein: CASSLFTGGGYEQYF. For the CDR3, the DNA is TGCGCCAGCAGCTTGTTTACAGGGGGCGGTTACGAGCAGTACTTC.

The chain employs TRBV6-6 and TRBJ2-7, with D uncertain. Germline assignment: CDR1 MNHNY and CDR2 SVGAGI (reference sequence). This CDR3 has 14 residues. V was shortened by 4 bases and J by 1 base, with 11 bases between the two germline ends. CDR3 nucleotide sequence: TGTGCCAGCAGTTTTCCCAGATCTTCCTACGAGCAGTACTTC. This translates into CASSFPRSSYEQYF.

This clone is a singleton in its sample. V and J are TRBV9 and TRBJ2-3, with D possibly being TRBD1 (6 bases). Germline V gene lookup returns CDR1 SGDLS and CDR2 YYNGEE. V was cut by 0 bases and J by 4 bases, with 15 bases left in between. CDR3 size: 16 residues. DNA of the CDR3: TGTGCCAGCAGCGTAGTAGGGGGACCCATCTCAGATACGCAGTATTTT. It specifies CASSVVGGPISDTQYF.

This sequence joins TRBV5-6 and TRBJ1-5; D not resolved. CDR3 length: 16 amino acids. Germline values: CDR1 SGHDT, CDR2 YYEEEE. V was cut by 2 bases and J by 2 bases, with 14 bases left in between. The CDR3, as DNA: TGTGCCAGCAGCTTATTTCTGGCGCAGGGCAATCAGCCCCAGCATTTT. It codes for CASSLFLAQGNQPQHF. Complete variable domain (other parts from reference TRBV5-6 and TRBJ1-5): DAGVTQSPTHLIKTRGQQVTLRCSPKSGHDTVSWYQQALGQGPQFIFQYYEEEERQRGNFPDRFSGHQFPNYSSELNVNALLLGDSALYLCASSLFLAQGNQPQHFGDGTRLSIL.

The rearrangement joins TRBV12-5 to TRBJ1-1, with TRBD1 matching over 10 bases. Unmatched junction bases numbered 4, after V lost 5 bases and J lost 10 bases. The CDR3 contains 12 residues. Germline V gene sequence: CDR1 LGHNT, CDR2 FRNRAP. CDR3 nucleotide sequence: TGTGCTAGTGGTCCTGACAGGGGGCGAGCTTTCTTT. This codes for CASGPDRGRAFF.

In its sample, this clone was seen once. The V gene is TRBV7-8, the J gene TRBJ1-1, with 8 positions matching TRBD1. This CDR3 spans 15 amino acids. From germline, CDR1 is SGHVS and CDR2 FQNEAQ. V gave up 5 bases and J gave up 1 base; unmatched junction bases: 6. The CDR3 reads CASSPDRVGNTEAFF. CDR3 DNA: TGTGCCAGCAGCCCGGACAGGGTAGGGAACACTGAAGCTTTCTTT.

This chain connects TRBV29-1 to TRBJ2-1; D might be TRBD1 (6 bases). Trimming removed 7 bases at V and 9 bases at J, with 19 bases between. Germline V gives CDR1 SQVTM, CDR2 ANQGSEA. The CDR3 consists of 13 residues. The CDR3 coding sequence is TGCAGCGCTCACCTACAGGGTCCGGGTGAGCAGTTCTTC. Translating gives CSAHLQGPGEQFF.

The CDR3 DNA follows: TGTGCCAGCAAGGCCAGGGTGCGGAATCAGCCCCAGCATTTT. Protein: CASKARVRNQPQHF. The chain has TRBV6-5 and TRBJ1-5; TRBD1 is a possible D gene (5 bases). Germline V lookup: CDR1 MNHEY, CDR2 SVGAGI. This CDR3 has 14 residues. V lost 7 bases and J lost 4, with 14 bases in between.

The V call is TRBV30, the J call TRBJ1-2, with a weak D call TRBD1 (5 bases). The CDR3 contains 15 residues. Between the trimmed V and J ends, which lost 1 base and 4 bases, there was a span of 16 bases. Germline V gene lookup returns CDR1 GTSNPN and CDR2 SVGIG (reference sequence). The CDR3 sequence is CAWSARGTKGYGYTF. Written as DNA, the CDR3 is TGTGCCTGGAGTGCACGGGGGACCAAAGGCTATGGCTACACCTTC. The full variable domain, completed using reference TRBV30 and TRBJ1-2, is SQTIHQWPATLVQPVGSPLSLECTVEGTSNPNLYWYRQAAGRGLQLLFYSVGIGQISSEVPQNLSASRPQDRQFILSSKKLLLSDSGFYLCAWSARGTKGYGYTFGSGTRLTVV.

The rearrangement joins TRBV7-2 to TRBJ2-2; D unclear. V lost 7 bases and J 1 base, leaving 13 bases between the germline ends. CDR1 and CDR2 from the germline V gene are SGHTA and FQGNSA. This CDR3 is built from 15 residues. CDR3 sequence: CASTPPPGNTGELFF. CDR3 nucleotide sequence: TGTGCCAGCACACCACCTCCGGGGAACACCGGGGAGCTGTTTTTT.

The chain links TRBV6-6 to TRBJ2-2; D is possibly TRBD1 (6 bases). Germline assignment: CDR1 MNHNY and CDR2 SVGAGI (reference sequence). The ends were cut back, 6 bases at V and 6 bases at J, with 14 bases in the middle. The CDR3 runs to 14 residues. CDR3 sequence reads: CASSLNRAPGELFF. The CDR3 DNA follows: TGTGCCAGCAGCCTTAACAGGGCGCCCGGGGAGCTGTTTTTT.